The 12 T cell receptor beta chains below all came from one sample that was sequenced in a study of blood T cell repertoires in COVID-19. Libraries were prepared by immunoSEQ multiplex PCR; TCRdb keeps only in-frame clonotypes and omits some of them. The sample shows 130,000 or so clones, about 79% of them seen only once. Sequenced: PBMCs or T cells enriched from blood (not recorded which). The receptors stem from a middle-aged man who had recovered from COVID-19.

The J gene is TRBJ1-1, the V gene TRBV30, with 11 bases fitting TRBD1. CDR1 and CDR2 from the germline V gene are GTSNPN and SVGIG (reference sequence). The V segment lost 2 bases and the J segment 4 bases; nucleotides outside the gene matches: 6. This CDR3 spans 15 amino acids. The CDR3 region is CAWSRTGGEGTEAFF. In DNA, the CDR3 is TGTGCCTGGAGTAGGACAGGGGGCGAGGGCACTGAAGCTTTCTTT. Filled out from reference TRBV30 and TRBJ1-1, the complete variable domain reads SQTIHQWPATLVQPVGSPLSLECTVEGTSNPNLYWYRQAAGRGLQLLFYSVGIGQISSEVPQNLSASRPQDRQFILSSKKLLLSDSGFYLCAWSRTGGEGTEAFFGQGTRLTVV.

The chain recombines TRBV10-3 with TRBJ2-7; TRBD2 matches at 14 bases. The CDR3 has 14 amino acids. Germline trimming cut 6 bases from V and 4 bases from J; bases unmatched to any gene: 2. The germline V gene has CDR1 ENHRY and CDR2 SYGVKD. This chain's CDR3 is CAIRTSGGAYEQYF. The CDR3 DNA sequence: TGTGCCATCAGGACTAGCGGGGGGGCTTACGAGCAGTACTTC.

This chain links TRBV5-4 with TRBJ2-5, with D possibly TRBD1 on 6 matching bases. The CDR3 covers 16 residues. Between the trimmed V and J ends, which lost 0 bases and 0 bases, there was a span of 12 bases. Germline lookup yields CDR1 SGHNT and CDR2 YYREEE (reference sequence). In nucleotides, the CDR3 is TGTGCCAGCAGCTTGGGGGGGCCCTCCGACCAAGAGACCCAGTACTTC. Its translation is CASSLGGPSDQETQYF.

The chain uses TRBV6-5 and TRBJ2-5; 7 bases are a match to TRBD1. In germline, CDR1 is MNHEY, CDR2 SVGAGI. The CDR3 loop spans 13 amino acids. With 5 bases clipped from V and 7 bases from J, the junction kept 7 bases outside the gene matches. CDR3 nucleotides: TGTGCCAGCAGTCCCGGGACAGATACGACCCAGTACTTC. It specifies CASSPGTDTTQYF.

The chain recombines TRBV13 with TRBJ2-7; a possible D gene is TRBD1 (6 bases). The germline V gene has CDR1 PRHDT and CDR2 FYEKMQ (reference sequence). V was shortened by 3 bases and J by 5 bases, with 20 bases between the two germline ends. The CDR3 consists of 16 residues. The CDR3 DNA sequence: TGTGCCAGCAGCTTCCTGACAGGCTCGAGAGATGACGAGCAGTACTTC. This encodes CASSFLTGSRDDEQYF.

The V call is TRBV4-1, the J call TRBJ2-7, with 12 bases identical to TRBD2. Trimming at V came to 4 bases and at J to 3 bases, leaving 13 bases not matched to a gene. Germline-derived CDR1 and CDR2 are MGHRA and YSYEKL. The CDR3 has 18 amino acids. CDR3 nucleotide sequence: TGCGCCAGCAGCCTCGACGCTAGCGGGGGGGCCAGTAGCTACGAGCAGTACTTC. It is translated as CASSLDASGGASSYEQYF.

The chain recombines TRBV5-4 with TRBJ1-5, with TRBD1 matching 8 bases. Losses at the gene ends were 0 bases for V and 2 bases for J; bases not matched to a gene: 1. CDR1 is SGHNT and CDR2 is YYREEE in the germline V gene (reference sequence). This CDR3 is built from 15 residues. This CDR3 reads CASSLGQGRNQPQHF. CDR3 DNA sequence: TGTGCCAGCAGCTTGGGACAGGGGCGCAATCAGCCCCAGCATTTT.

The chain joins TRBV11-2 to TRBJ1-3; 7 positions agree with TRBD1. CDR3 size: 17 residues. V was clipped by 2 bases and J by 0 bases; unmatched bases: 7. Germline V CDR1 and CDR2: SGHAT, FQNNGV. CDR3 residues: CASSLRRDSHSGNTIYF. The CDR3 DNA reads as TGTGCCAGCAGCTTAAGGAGGGACAGCCACTCTGGAAACACCATATATTTT.

This CDR3 is CSASRESTYEQYF. The CDR3 DNA follows: TGCAGTGCTAGTAGGGAGTCTACCTACGAGCAGTACTTC. This sequence joins TRBV20-1 and TRBJ2-7; possibly TRBD2 for D (5 bases). The V gene's germline CDR1 is DFQATT and CDR2 SNEGSKA (reference sequence). This CDR3 contains 13 residues. Trimming removed 3 bases at V and 2 bases at J, with 11 bases between.

This chain joins TRBV7-2 and TRBJ2-2; 9 bases line up with TRBD2. This CDR3 comprises 15 residues. Trimming cost V 3 bases and J 8 bases; bases outside gene matches: 7. From germline, CDR1 is SGHTA and CDR2 FQGNSA. The CDR3 reads CASSLYGTSLGELFF. In DNA, the CDR3 is TGTGCCAGCAGCTTGTACGGGACTAGCCTTGGGGAGCTGTTTTTT.

CDR3 nucleotide sequence: TGCAGCGTTGGACTTCACGCGAACACCGGGGAGCTGTTTTTT. Translated: CSVGLHANTGELFF. The chain carries TRBV29-1 and TRBJ2-2; D gene unclear. The CDR3 contains 14 residues. The germline V gene has CDR1 SQVTM and CDR2 ANQGSEA. Trimming removed 4 bases at V and 0 bases at J, with 9 bases between.

This chain connects TRBV19 to TRBJ2-1; TRBD2 matches at 8 bases. With V trimmed by 6 bases and J by 9 bases, 7 bases remained unmatched. Looked up from germline, CDR1 is LNHDA and CDR2 is SQIVND (reference sequence). This CDR3 spans 13 amino acids. CDR3 sequence (DNA): TGTGCCAGTAGACGAAGACTAGCGCCTGAGCAGTTCTTC. Its protein is CASRRRLAPEQFF.